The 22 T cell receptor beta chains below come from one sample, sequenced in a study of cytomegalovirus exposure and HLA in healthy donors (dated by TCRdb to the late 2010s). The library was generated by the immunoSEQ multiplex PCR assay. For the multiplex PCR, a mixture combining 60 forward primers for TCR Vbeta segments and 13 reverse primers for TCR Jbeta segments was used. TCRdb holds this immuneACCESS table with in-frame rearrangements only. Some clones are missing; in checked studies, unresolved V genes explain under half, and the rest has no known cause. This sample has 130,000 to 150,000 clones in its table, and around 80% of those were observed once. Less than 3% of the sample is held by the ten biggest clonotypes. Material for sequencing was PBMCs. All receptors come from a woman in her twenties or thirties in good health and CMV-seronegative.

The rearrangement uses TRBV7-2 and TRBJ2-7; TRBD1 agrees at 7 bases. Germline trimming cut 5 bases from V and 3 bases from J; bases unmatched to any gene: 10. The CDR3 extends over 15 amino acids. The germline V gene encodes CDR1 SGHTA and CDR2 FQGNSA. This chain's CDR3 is CASSPGTESNYEQYF. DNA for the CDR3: TGTGCCAGCAGCCCCGGGACAGAGAGCAACTACGAGCAGTACTTC.

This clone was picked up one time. For the CDR3, the DNA is TGCGCCAGCAGCCGGGGAGCGGGAGGGAGTAACACCGGGGAGCTGTTTTTT. This encodes CASSRGAGGSNTGELFF. This chain links TRBV5-1 with TRBJ2-2; 10 bases fit TRBD2. Germline assignment: CDR1 SGHRS and CDR2 YFSETQ. The V gene end was trimmed by 4 bases and the J gene end by 2 bases; junction bases not matched to a gene: 8. This CDR3 region has 17 residues.

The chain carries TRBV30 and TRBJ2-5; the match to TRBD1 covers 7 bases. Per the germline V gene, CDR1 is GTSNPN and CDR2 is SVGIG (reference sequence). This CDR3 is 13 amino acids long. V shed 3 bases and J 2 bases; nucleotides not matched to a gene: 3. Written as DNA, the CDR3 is TGTGCCTGGAGGTTCAGGGGGCAAGAGACCCAGTACTTC. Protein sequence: CAWRFRGQETQYF.

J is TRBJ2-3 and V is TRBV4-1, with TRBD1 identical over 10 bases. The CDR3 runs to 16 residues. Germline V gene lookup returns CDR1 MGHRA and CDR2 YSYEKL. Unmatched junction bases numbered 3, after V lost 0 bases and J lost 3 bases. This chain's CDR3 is CASSQDKGQGTDTQYF. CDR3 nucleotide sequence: TGCGCCAGCAGCCAAGATAAGGGACAGGGGACAGATACGCAGTATTTT.

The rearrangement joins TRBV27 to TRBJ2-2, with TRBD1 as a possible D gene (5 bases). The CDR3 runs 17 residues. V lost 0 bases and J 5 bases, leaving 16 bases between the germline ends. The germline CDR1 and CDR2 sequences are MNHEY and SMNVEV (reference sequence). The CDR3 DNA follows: TGTGCCAGCAGTTTATCGATTGGACACCCCCGGACCGGGGAGCTGTTTTTT. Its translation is CASSLSIGHPRTGELFF.

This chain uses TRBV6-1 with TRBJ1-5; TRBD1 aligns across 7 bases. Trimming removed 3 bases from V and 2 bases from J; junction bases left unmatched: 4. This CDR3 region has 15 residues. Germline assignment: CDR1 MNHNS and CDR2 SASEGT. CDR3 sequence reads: CASSDLGQGNQPQHF. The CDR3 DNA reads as TGTGCCAGCAGTGACCTAGGACAGGGCAATCAGCCCCAGCATTTT.

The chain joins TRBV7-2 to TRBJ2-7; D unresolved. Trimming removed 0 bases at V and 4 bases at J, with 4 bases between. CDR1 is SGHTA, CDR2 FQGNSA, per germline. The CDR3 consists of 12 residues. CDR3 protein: CASSLAEYEQYF. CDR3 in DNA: TGTGCCAGCAGCTTAGCAGAGTACGAGCAGTACTTC.

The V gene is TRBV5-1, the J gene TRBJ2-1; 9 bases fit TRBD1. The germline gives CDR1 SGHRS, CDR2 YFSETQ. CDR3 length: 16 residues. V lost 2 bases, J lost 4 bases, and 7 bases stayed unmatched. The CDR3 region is CASSLASGTGYNEQFF. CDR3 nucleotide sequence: TGCGCCAGCAGCTTAGCTTCCGGGACAGGGTACAATGAGCAGTTCTTC.

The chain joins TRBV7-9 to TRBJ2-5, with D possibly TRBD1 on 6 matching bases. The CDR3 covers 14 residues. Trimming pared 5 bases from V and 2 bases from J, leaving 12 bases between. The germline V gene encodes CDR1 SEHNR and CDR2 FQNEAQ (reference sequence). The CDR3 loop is CASSHRTEQETQYF. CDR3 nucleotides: TGTGCCAGCAGCCACCGGACAGAGCAAGAGACCCAGTACTTC.

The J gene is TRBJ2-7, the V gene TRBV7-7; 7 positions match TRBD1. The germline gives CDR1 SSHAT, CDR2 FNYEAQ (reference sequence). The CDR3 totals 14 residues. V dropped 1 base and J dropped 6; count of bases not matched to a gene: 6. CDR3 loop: CASSLGQGRGEQYF. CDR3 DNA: TGTGCCAGCAGCTTAGGACAGGGTAGGGGCGAGCAGTACTTC.

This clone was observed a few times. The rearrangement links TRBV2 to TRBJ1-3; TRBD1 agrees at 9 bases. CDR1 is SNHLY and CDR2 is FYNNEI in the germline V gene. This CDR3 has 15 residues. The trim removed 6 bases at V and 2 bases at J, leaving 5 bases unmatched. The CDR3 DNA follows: TGTGCCAGCAGGGGACAGGGTTGGACTGGAAACACCATATATTTT. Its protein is CASRGQGWTGNTIYF.

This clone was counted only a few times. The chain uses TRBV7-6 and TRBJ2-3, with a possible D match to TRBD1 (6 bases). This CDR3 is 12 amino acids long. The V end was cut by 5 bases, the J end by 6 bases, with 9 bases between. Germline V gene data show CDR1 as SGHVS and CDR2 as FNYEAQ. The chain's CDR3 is CASSLQGDTQYF. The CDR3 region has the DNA TGTGCCAGCAGCCTTCAGGGGGATACGCAGTATTTT.

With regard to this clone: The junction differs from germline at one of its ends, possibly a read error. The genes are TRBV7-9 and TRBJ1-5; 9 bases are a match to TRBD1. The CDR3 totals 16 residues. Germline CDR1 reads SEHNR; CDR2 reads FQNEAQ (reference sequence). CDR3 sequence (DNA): TGTTCCAGCAGCCAAGGGCCGGACAGGGGACATCAGCCCCAGCATTTT. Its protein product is CSSSQGPDRGHQPQHF.

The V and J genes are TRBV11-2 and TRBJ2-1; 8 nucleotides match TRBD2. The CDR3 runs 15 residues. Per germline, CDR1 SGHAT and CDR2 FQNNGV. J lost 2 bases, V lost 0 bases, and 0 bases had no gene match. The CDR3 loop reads CASSLELAAYNEQFF. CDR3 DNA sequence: TGTGCCAGCAGCTTAGAACTAGCGGCCTACAATGAGCAGTTCTTC.

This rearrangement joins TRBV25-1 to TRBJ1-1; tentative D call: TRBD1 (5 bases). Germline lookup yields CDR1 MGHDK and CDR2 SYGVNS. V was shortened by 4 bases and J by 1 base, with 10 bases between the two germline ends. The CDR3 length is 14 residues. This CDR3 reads CASSAGHANTEAFF. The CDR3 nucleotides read TGTGCCAGCAGTGCCGGACATGCGAACACTGAAGCTTTCTTT.

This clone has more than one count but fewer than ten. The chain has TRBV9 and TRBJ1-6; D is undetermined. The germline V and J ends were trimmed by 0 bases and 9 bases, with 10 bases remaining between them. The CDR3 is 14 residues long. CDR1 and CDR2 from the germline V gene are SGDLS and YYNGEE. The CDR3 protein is CASSVEAGSSPLHF. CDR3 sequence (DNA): TGTGCCAGCAGCGTAGAGGCAGGATCTTCACCCCTCCACTTT.

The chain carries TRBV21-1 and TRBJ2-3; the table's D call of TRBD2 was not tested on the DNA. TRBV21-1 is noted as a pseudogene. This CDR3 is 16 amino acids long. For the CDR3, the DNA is TGTGCCAGCAGCAAAGAAAGCTACCCTAGCACAGATACGCAGTATTTT. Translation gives CASSKESYPSTDTQYF.

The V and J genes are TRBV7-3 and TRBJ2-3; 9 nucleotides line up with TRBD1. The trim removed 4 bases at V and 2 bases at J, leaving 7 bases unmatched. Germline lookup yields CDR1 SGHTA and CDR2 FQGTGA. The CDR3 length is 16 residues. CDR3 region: CASSSGQGLDTDTQYF. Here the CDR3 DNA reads TGTGCCAGCAGCTCTGGACAGGGGTTGGACACAGATACGCAGTATTTT.

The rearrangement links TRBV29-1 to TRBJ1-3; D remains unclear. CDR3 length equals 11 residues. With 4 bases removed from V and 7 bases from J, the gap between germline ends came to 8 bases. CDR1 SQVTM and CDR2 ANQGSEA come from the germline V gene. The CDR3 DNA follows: TGCAGCGTTGGGGAGAGGAACACCATATATTTT. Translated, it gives CSVGERNTIYF.

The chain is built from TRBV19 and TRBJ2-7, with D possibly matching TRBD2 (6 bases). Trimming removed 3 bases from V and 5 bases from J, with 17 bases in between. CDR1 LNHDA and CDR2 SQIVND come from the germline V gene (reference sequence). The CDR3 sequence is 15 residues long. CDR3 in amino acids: CASSIARGGYDEQYF. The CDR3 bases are TGTGCCAGTAGTATTGCTCGGGGAGGTTATGACGAGCAGTACTTC.

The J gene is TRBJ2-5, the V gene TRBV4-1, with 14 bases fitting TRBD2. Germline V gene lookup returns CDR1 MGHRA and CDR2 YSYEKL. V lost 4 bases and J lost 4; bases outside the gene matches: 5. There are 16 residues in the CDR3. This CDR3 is CASSRGLAGDGETQYF. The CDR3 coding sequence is TGCGCCAGCAGCCGGGGACTAGCGGGAGATGGAGAGACCCAGTACTTC.

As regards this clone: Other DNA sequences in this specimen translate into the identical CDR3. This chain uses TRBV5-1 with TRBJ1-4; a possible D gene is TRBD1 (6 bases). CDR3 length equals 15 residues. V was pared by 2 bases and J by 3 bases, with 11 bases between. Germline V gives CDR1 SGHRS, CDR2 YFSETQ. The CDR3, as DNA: TGCGCCAGCAGCTTACAGGGCCAATCTAATGAAAAACTGTTTTTT. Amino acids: CASSLQGQSNEKLFF.